The entry that follows covers one TCR beta chain sequence. The sample is drawn from a study of T cells expressing NK-cell markers. Overall study: Most of the eight sequenced donors tested HCMV-seropositive; one tested seronegative.

TCRdb re-called the 5' RACE reads and shows each CDR3 protein once, DNA omitted. The sample has over 150,000 distinct CDR3 sequences, and its top ten clones hold 20%. Sequenced: blood T cells: a sorted CD56 or NKG2C T cell subset, CD4+ or CD8+ T cells, or bulk PBMC T cells (not recorded which). The clonotype was recovered from a man aged 18 to 70 in good health.

The CDR3 reads CASSMRSASTDTQYF. V usage is TRBV19 and J usage is TRBJ2-3. The germline V gene has CDR1 LNHDA and CDR2 SQIVND (reference sequence). The CDR3 is 15 amino acids.